The 32 T cell receptor beta chains in this list originate from one sample, sequenced in a study of blood T cell repertoires in COVID-19. The protocol was immunoSEQ multiplex PCR, while the TCRdb copy is restricted to in-frame clones and leaves out a portion. The sample holds a few hundred thousand clones, 80% to 90% seen once. The sequenced sample consisted of PBMCs or T cells enriched from blood (not recorded which). The receptors here all came from a woman aged 40-49 years who had been exposed to COVID-19.

The J gene is TRBJ2-1, the V gene TRBV19; TRBD2 agrees at 8 bases. Trimming removed 7 bases from V and 5 bases from J; junction bases left unmatched: 10. The CDR3 is made up of 15 amino acids. CDR1 is LNHDA, CDR2 SQIVND, per germline (reference sequence). CDR3 amino acids: CASKMAGGINNEQFF. DNA for the CDR3: TGTGCCAGTAAGATGGCGGGGGGCATTAACAATGAGCAGTTCTTC. Using reference TRBV19 and TRBJ2-1 for the parts outside the CDR3, the full variable domain is DGGITQSPKYLFRKEGQNVTLSCEQNLNHDAMYWYRQDPGQGLRLIYYSQIVNDFQKGDIAEGYSVSREKKESFPLTVTSAQKNPTAFYLCASKMAGGINNEQFFGPGTRLTVL.

A remark on this clone: This sample also contains other DNA sequences that code for the same CDR3. CDR3 nucleotides: TGTGCCAGCAGCCAACAGGGGAACACTGAAGCTTTCTTT. Translated, it gives CASSQQGNTEAFF. The rearrangement joins TRBV12-3 or TRBV12-4 to TRBJ1-1; tentative D call: TRBD1 (6 bases). V was pared by 6 bases and J by 1 base, with 9 bases between. This CDR3 is 13 amino acids long.

This clone occurred a few times. One junction end disagrees with the germline gene, perhaps due to a read error. This chain connects TRBV30 to TRBJ1-2; 7 bases align to TRBD1. CDR1 and CDR2 (germline): GTSNPN, SVGIG (reference sequence). The CDR3 runs 11 residues. CDR3 sequence reads: CAWSYTGERAF. The CDR3 DNA reads as TGTGCCTGGAGTTACACAGGGGAGAGGGCCTTC. The full variable domain, completed using reference TRBV30 and TRBJ1-2, is SQTIHQWPATLVQPVGSPLSLECTVEGTSNPNLYWYRQAAGRGLQLLFYSVGIGQISSEVPQNLSASRPQDRQFILSSKKLLLSDSGFYLCAWSYTGERAFGSGTRLTVV.

CDR3 residues: CASTLGQQLYEQYV. CDR3 bases: TGTGCCAGCACTCTCGGACAGCAGCTCTACGAGCAGTACGTC. The V gene is TRBV11-3, the J gene TRBJ2-7; possibly TRBD1 for D (6 bases). Trimming shortened V by 7 bases and J by 3 bases, and 16 bases separated the two germline ends. CDR1 is SGHNT and CDR2 is YENEEA in the germline V gene. This CDR3 is built from 14 residues.

The chain carries TRBV19 and TRBJ1-1, with a tentative D call TRBD1 (5 bases). The CDR3 is made up of 15 amino acids. Trimming took off 4 bases at V and 4 bases at J, with 16 bases between the two ends. CDR1 and CDR2 (germline): LNHDA, SQIVND (reference sequence). CDR3 loop: CASSTPGSLPTEAFF. In DNA form, the CDR3 reads TGTGCCAGTAGTACCCCAGGGTCCCTTCCCACTGAAGCTTTCTTT.

This chain connects TRBV15 to TRBJ2-7; 8 bases align to TRBD1. V was pared by 2 bases and J by 3 bases, with 3 bases of the junction left unmatched. CDR3 length equals 14 residues. CDR1 LNHNV and CDR2 YYDKDF come from the germline V gene (reference sequence). This CDR3 is CATSRKTGDYEQYV. In DNA form, the CDR3 reads TGTGCCACCAGCAGAAAGACAGGGGACTACGAGCAGTACGTC.

The chain uses TRBV5-1 and TRBJ1-6; D call uncertain. The CDR3 loop spans 15 amino acids. In germline, CDR1 is SGHRS, CDR2 YFSETQ. Trimming stripped 2 bases from V and 6 bases from J, with 12 bases between. CDR3 loop: CASSFNVLGNSPLHF. The DNA for the CDR3 is TGCGCCAGCAGCTTCAACGTTCTCGGTAATTCACCCCTCCACTTT.

The chain is built from TRBV7-9 and TRBJ2-7; D uncertain. V was trimmed by 6 bases and J by 3 bases, leaving 12 bases between them. Germline assignment: CDR1 SEHNR and CDR2 FQNEAQ (reference sequence). The CDR3 is 13 amino acids. The CDR3 sequence: CASSVGRNYEQYV. For the CDR3, the DNA is TGTGCCAGCAGTGTGGGCAGGAACTACGAGCAGTACGTC.

The chain employs TRBV3-1 (or the pseudogene TRBV3-2) and TRBJ1-5; TRBD1 agrees at 8 bases. Germline V gene data show CDR1 as LGHDT and CDR2 as YNNKEL (reference sequence). Unmatched junction bases numbered 5, after V lost 1 base and J lost 3 bases. The CDR3 sequence is 16 residues long. CDR3 nucleotides: TGTGCCAGCAGCCAAGCCAGGGGGCTACCCAATCAGCCCCAGCATTTT. It is translated as CASSQARGLPNQPQHF.

The CDR3 coding sequence is TGTGCCACCAGCAGCCGCCGCTATCATGAGCAGTTCTTC. Translated, it gives CATSSRRYHEQFF. J is TRBJ2-1 and V is TRBV15; D unresolved. V dropped 3 bases and J dropped 8 bases, with 11 bases sitting between them. This CDR3 contains 13 residues. CDR1 is LNHNV, CDR2 YYDKDF, per germline (reference sequence).

The CDR3 bases are TGTGCCAGTAGTATCCGGGTTCGTGGAAACACCATATATTTT. Residues: CASSIRVRGNTIYF. The chain combines TRBV19 with TRBJ1-3; D not resolved. Per germline, CDR1 LNHDA and CDR2 SQIVND (reference sequence). The V gene lost 3 bases and the J gene lost 3 bases, with 9 bases spanning the gap. The CDR3 contains 14 residues.

The chain employs TRBV19 and TRBJ1-2; D is undetermined. This CDR3 is built from 14 residues. In germline, CDR1 is LNHDA, CDR2 SQIVND (reference sequence). Trimming pared 1 base from V and 7 bases from J, leaving 13 bases between. The CDR3 sequence: CASSIAGILFGYTF. DNA for the CDR3: TGTGCCAGTAGTATAGCGGGGATTTTGTTTGGCTACACCTTC.

The chain has TRBV12-3 or TRBV12-4 and TRBJ2-3; no firm D call. This CDR3 has 12 residues. V shed 7 bases and J shed 8 bases, with 13 bases lying between them. The CDR3 sequence: CASTPSGSTQYF. CDR3 nucleotides: TGTGCCAGCACCCCCTCCGGGTCTACGCAGTATTTT.

The V and J genes are TRBV4-2 and TRBJ2-3, with 10 nucleotides matching TRBD2. The CDR3 has 21 residues. Trimming at V came to 4 bases and at J to 5 bases, leaving 24 bases not matched to a gene. Germline V lookup: CDR1 LGHNA, CDR2 YNFKEQ. CDR3: CASSPHTPKQRGGRGKDTQYF. In DNA, the CDR3 is TGTGCCAGCAGCCCCCACACCCCGAAACAGCGGGGGGGTCGGGGGAAAGATACGCAGTATTTT.

The chain employs TRBV18 and TRBJ1-1, with 7 bases fitting TRBD1. Trimming cost V 6 bases and J 3 bases; bases outside gene matches: 7. This CDR3 comprises 14 residues. CDR1 is KGHSH, CDR2 LQKENI, per germline. The CDR3 DNA is TGTGCCAGCTCCCAGGGACAGTGGGACACTGAAGCTTTCTTT. The encoded protein is CASSQGQWDTEAFF.

The V gene is TRBV9, the J gene TRBJ1-5; D may be TRBD1 (5 bases). CDR1 is SGDLS and CDR2 is YYNGEE in the germline V gene. The germline V and J ends were trimmed by 2 bases and 2 bases, with 8 bases remaining between them. The CDR3 length is 14 residues. In nucleotides, the CDR3 is TGTGCCAGCAGCGTCACGGGGGGCAATCAGCCCCAGCATTTT. This gives the protein CASSVTGGNQPQHF.

The genes are TRBV3-1 (or the pseudogene TRBV3-2) and TRBJ2-7; D gene ambiguous. Per germline, CDR1 LGHDT and CDR2 YNNKEL (reference sequence). This CDR3 region has 17 residues. V was cut by 0 bases and J by 4 bases, with 19 bases left in between. The CDR3 loop is CASSQEEINSPFYEQYF. For the CDR3, the DNA is TGTGCCAGCAGCCAAGAAGAGATTAACAGCCCCTTTTACGAGCAGTACTTC.

The J gene is TRBJ1-5, the V gene TRBV21-1; the table assigns TRBD1, which was not confirmed against the DNA. TRBV21-1 is a pseudogene locus. This CDR3 comprises 15 residues. In DNA form, the CDR3 reads TGTGCCAGCAGCAAAGACAACAGGGGGACTCAGCCCCAGCATTTT. It encodes CASSKDNRGTQPQHF.

The V gene is TRBV5-8, the J gene TRBJ1-6; 7 nucleotides line up with TRBD1. CDR1 and CDR2 (germline): SGHTS, YDEGEE. The CDR3 runs to 13 residues. J lost 8 bases, V lost 2 bases, and 1 base had no gene match. The CDR3 region has the DNA TGTGCCAGCAGCTTCAGGGGGTATTCACCCCTCCACTTT. It encodes CASSFRGYSPLHF.

This chain uses TRBV19 with TRBJ1-6; D unresolved. Per the germline V gene, CDR1 is LNHDA and CDR2 is SQIVND (reference sequence). The CDR3 covers 12 residues. The germline V and J ends were trimmed by 5 bases and 9 bases, with 8 bases remaining between them. The CDR3 DNA reads TGTGCCAGTAGTTCGGGGAGTTCACCCCTCCACTTT. This gives the protein CASSSGSSPLHF.

The rearrangement joins TRBV25-1 to TRBJ2-3, with D maybe TRBD1 (6 bases). Trimming removed 6 bases from V and 10 bases from J, with 17 bases in between. The CDR3 spans 13 residues. Germline values: CDR1 MGHDK, CDR2 SYGVNS. Here the CDR3 DNA reads TGTGCCAGCAGGATGACAGGTCTAAGGGCGCAGTATTTT. It specifies CASRMTGLRAQYF.

V is TRBV5-1 and J is TRBJ2-3; perhaps TRBD2 as D (7 bases). The germline V and J ends were trimmed by 6 bases and 7 bases, with 24 bases remaining between them. Germline CDR1 and CDR2: SGHRS and YFSETQ. The CDR3 is 16 residues long. The CDR3 bases are TGCGCCAGCAACCTGGGGTACGGGGGGCCAGGATATACGCAGTATTTT. Translation gives CASNLGYGGPGYTQYF.

There are a few counts of this clone. One end of the junction varies from germline; a read error may be responsible. This chain's CDR3 is CASSLLAGRGTGELFF. The DNA of the CDR3 is TGTGCCAGCAGCTTATTAGCGGGACGTGGCACCGGGGAGCTGTTTTTT. V gene TRBV5-1 combines with J gene TRBJ2-2; 8 bases agree with TRBD2. The CDR3 runs 16 residues. CDR1 and CDR2 (germline): SGHRS, YFSETQ.

This rearrangement joins TRBV4-1 to TRBJ1-5; no clear D gene. The CDR3 is 16 residues long. Germline V gene data show CDR1 as MGHRA and CDR2 as YSYEKL. Trimming took 0 bases from V and 0 from J, leaving 9 bases between them. CDR3 nucleotide sequence: TGCGCCAGCAGCCAAGAAACGGTCTATAGCAATCAGCCCCAGCATTTT. This codes for CASSQETVYSNQPQHF.

There are a few counts of this clone. This chain connects TRBV7-2 to TRBJ1-2, with TRBD1 as a possible D gene (6 bases). The CDR3 consists of 15 residues. V lost 2 bases and J 2 bases, leaving 12 bases between the germline ends. The germline CDR1 and CDR2 sequences are SGHTA and FQGNSA. CDR3 amino acids: CASSLSIQGNYGYTF. The DNA of the CDR3 is TGTGCCAGCAGCTTATCGATACAGGGCAACTATGGCTACACCTTC.

The chain combines TRBV29-1 with TRBJ2-1, with TRBD2 matching 11 bases. The trim removed 7 bases at V and 4 bases at J, leaving 6 bases unmatched. Germline V gene data show CDR1 as SQVTM and CDR2 as ANQGSEA. This CDR3 has 14 amino acids. The CDR3 reads CSAYIAGGYNEQFF. The CDR3 DNA sequence: TGCAGCGCTTATATAGCGGGAGGGTACAATGAGCAGTTCTTC.

This chain joins TRBV11-1 and TRBJ2-1; 10 nucleotides agree with TRBD2. Germline values: CDR1 SGHAT, CDR2 FQDESV (reference sequence). The CDR3 contains 12 residues. Trimming removed 5 bases from V and 11 bases from J; junction bases left unmatched: 3. CDR3 sequence (DNA): TGTGCCAGCAGCCTTAGCGGGGGGCAGCAGTTCTTC. It is translated as CASSLSGGQQFF.

A single count supports this clone. This rearrangement joins TRBV7-9 to TRBJ2-2; D unresolved. CDR3 length equals 16 residues. V lost 5 bases and J 1 base, leaving 14 bases between the germline ends. The V gene's germline CDR1 is SEHNR and CDR2 FQNEAQ (reference sequence). This CDR3 reads CASSPFPRLNTGELFF. The DNA of the CDR3 is TGTGCCAGCAGCCCGTTCCCGAGATTGAACACCGGGGAGCTGTTTTTT.

The chain links TRBV4-1 to TRBJ1-3; no reliable D call. Germline-derived CDR1 and CDR2 are MGHRA and YSYEKL. The CDR3 is made up of 16 amino acids. Trimming removed 2 bases from V and 0 bases from J, with 11 bases in between. The CDR3 protein is CASSQFGLSSGNTIYF. In DNA form, the CDR3 reads TGCGCCAGCAGCCAATTTGGACTGAGCTCTGGAAACACCATATATTTT.

This rearrangement joins TRBV15 to TRBJ1-1; D not certain. V was cut by 1 base and J by 4 bases, with 16 bases left in between. Germline V gene lookup returns CDR1 LNHNV and CDR2 YYDKDF (reference sequence). This CDR3 is 16 amino acids long. CDR3 protein: CATSRAQPGLGTEAFF. As DNA, the CDR3 is TGTGCCACCAGCAGAGCTCAGCCAGGATTGGGCACTGAAGCTTTCTTT.

The chain uses TRBV3-1 (or the pseudogene TRBV3-2) and TRBJ1-5; D is ambiguous. The CDR3 has 15 amino acids. Germline CDR1 reads LGHDT; CDR2 reads YNNKEL (reference sequence). The V end was cut by 0 bases, the J end by 6 bases, with 12 bases between. CDR3 DNA: TGTGCCAGCAGCCAAGAATTGGGAGTTGCTCAGCCCCAGCATTTT. Translated: CASSQELGVAQPQHF.

The chain joins TRBV28 to TRBJ1-2; 7 bases line up with TRBD1. V lost 6 bases, J lost 8 bases, and 6 bases stayed unmatched. There are 12 residues in the CDR3. From germline, CDR1 is MDHEN and CDR2 SYDVKM. DNA for the CDR3: TGTGCCAGCAGCTCGCAGGGGGACGGCTACACCTTC. Its protein is CASSSQGDGYTF.